This T cell receptor beta chain was captured in a study of PD-L1 blockade in urothelial cancer. Study at large: Each patient had 0 to 3 earlier chemotherapy regimens. Blood was tested 3 weeks (second dose) and 6 weeks into treatment.

Regarding this clone: Its specificity is unknown.

The data were produced by immunoSEQ multiplex PCR, yet TCRdb's version contains in-frame clones alone and is incomplete. This table holds roughly 28,000 clones, around 84% found once. The time point is: peripheral blood 6 weeks after treatment start. Per germline, CDR1 SGHAT and CDR2 FQNNGV. V lost 7 bases, J lost 2 bases, and 10 bases stayed unmatched. CDR3 length: 16 residues. Study-wide results and caveats: Improved survival was predicted by pretreatment blood TCR clonality below the median. Durable-benefit patients expanded tumor-associated blood clones more at 3 weeks.

V gene TRBV11-2 combines with J gene TRBJ2-3; 9 nucleotides match TRBD2. Sequences were derived from PBMCs, sampled around atezolizumab (anti-PD-L1) treatment. This TCR was recovered from a man in his 70s with urothelial cancer. The CDR3 reads CASTNGASGTTDTQYF. In DNA form, the CDR3 reads TGTGCCAGCACCAACGGGGCTAGCGGGACCACAGATACGCAGTATTTT. The whole variable domain, remainder taken from reference TRBV11-2 and TRBJ2-3, is EAGVAQSPRYKIIEKRQSVAFWCNPISGHATLYWYQQILGQGPKLLIQFQNNGVVDDSQLPKDRFSAERLKGVDSTLKIQPAKLEDSAVYLCASTNGASGTTDTQYFGPGTRLTVL.